This TCR beta chain appears in the sequencing data of a study of early T cells in non-severe SARS-CoV-2 infection. Notes on the study in general: VDJdb matching favored anti-spike CD8 responses, missing private and CD4 specificities.

The CDR3 is made up of 14 amino acids. Per the germline V gene, CDR1 is SQVTM and CDR2 is ANQGSEA. V was clipped by 7 bases and J by 0 bases, with 14 bases between them. TCRdb itself ran the 5' RACE reads through MiXCR, one entry per CDR3 protein. The table records 50,000 or so distinct CDR3 sequences, under 15% of them present only once. Of note for this clonotype: The antigen remains unidentified.

The source is an adult who was a healthcare worker with PCR-confirmed SARS-CoV-2 infection or an uninfected control (not recorded which). The source material was whole blood, sampled at baseline. The chain combines TRBV29-1 with TRBJ2-3; D may be TRBD2 (6 bases). DNA for the CDR3: TGCAGCGCCCTTCGGGACTCCAGCACAGATACGCAGTATTTT. Protein product: CSALRDSSTDTQYF.